This T cell receptor (beta chain) was identified during a study of blood T cell repertoires in COVID-19. This clone has only a few counts. V dropped 3 bases and J dropped 5; count of bases not matched to a gene: 0. Germline assignment: CDR1 MNHNS and CDR2 SASEGT. The CDR3 is made up of 14 amino acids. TCRdb's table, derived via immunoSEQ multiplex PCR, lists solely in-frame clones and lacks some. The sample holds 120,000 to 150,000 clones, about nine tenths seen once. J is TRBJ1-6 and V is TRBV6-1, with 8 bases aligning to TRBD1. The sample was peripheral blood. The source is a man aged 45 to 65 who had recovered from COVID-19. The CDR3 region is CASSDRGHNSPLHF. CDR3 nucleotides: TGTGCCAGCAGTGACAGGGGGCATAATTCACCCCTCCACTTT.